These 4 T cell receptor beta chains share one sample of origin, sequenced in a study of spatial heterogeneity in lung cancer. The time point here: sample taken at primary tumor resection. Unsorted tumor, nontumor lung tissue or cryopreserved PBMC supplied the whole RNA. TCRdb analysed the 5' RACE reads with MiXCR anew, one entry per CDR3 protein. The sample carries some 12,000 distinct CDR3 sequences, 5.5% to 7.5% recorded once. Sequenced here: normal lung tissue next to the tumor, sampled at surgery. Receptors were obtained from a male donor with early-stage non-small cell lung cancer.

This clonotype was observed many times. This sequence joins TRBV6-6 and TRBJ1-1; 8 nucleotides align to TRBD1. The V segment lost 2 bases and the J segment 6 bases; nucleotides outside the gene matches: 8. This CDR3 comprises 15 residues. The germline CDR1 and CDR2 sequences are MNHNY and SVGAGI (reference sequence). The CDR3 here is CASSYDRGPGAEAFF. The CDR3, as DNA: TGTGCCAGCAGTTACGACAGGGGCCCGGGCGCTGAAGCTTTCTTT.

This clonotype has a handful of counts. The junction departs from germline at one end; a sequencing error may be responsible. The V and J genes are TRBV20-1 and TRBJ2-7, with no clear D. The germline CDR1 and CDR2 sequences are DFQATT and SNEGSKA (reference sequence). The CDR3 contains 14 residues. CDR3 amino acids: CSAGDPQRSYEQYF. In nucleotides, the CDR3 is TGCAGTGCTGGAGACCCCCAGAGGTCCTACGAGCAGTACTTC.

This clonotype came up many times. The gene calls are TRBV20-1 and TRBJ1-1; D unclear. Trimming removed 7 bases at V and 0 bases at J, with 9 bases between. Germline V lookup: CDR1 DFQATT, CDR2 SNEGSKA (reference sequence). This CDR3 spans 12 amino acids. CDR3 DNA: TGCAGTGTCTCACGGCTGAACACTGAAGCTTTCTTT. This sequence encodes CSVSRLNTEAFF.

This clonotype was recorded at least ten times. CDR3 nucleotide sequence: TGTGCCAGCAGTCTCCTAAGGAGCTCCTACAATGAGCAGTTCTTC. This encodes CASSLLRSSYNEQFF. J is TRBJ2-1 and V is TRBV2; D is unresolved. The V gene's germline CDR1 is SNHLY and CDR2 FYNNEI. V was shortened by 5 bases and J by 0 bases, with 11 bases between the two germline ends. CDR3 length: 15 amino acids.